This entry describes one T cell receptor (beta chain). This sample is drawn from a study of beta chain features in type 1 diabetes. Cells sorted by CD45RO/CCR7/CD25/CD127/CD95/CD27 comprised CD4+ naive, central memory, regulatory and stem cell-like memory cells. TCRB transcripts that were expressed got sequenced, as all of the isolated RNA had been reverse transcribed. Using immunoSEQ multiplex PCR, the repertoire was profiled, and TCRdb retains in-frame clones only, with some absent. The sample includes about 450,000 clones, around 10% of them seen just once. V was cut by 1 base and J by 13 bases, with 13 bases left in between. Germline lookup yields CDR1 MGHRA and CDR2 YSYEKL. The CDR3 loop spans 12 amino acids.

This chain joins TRBV4-1 and TRBJ1-2; no clear D gene. This clonotype originated in a woman under 30 in good health. The sequencing sample was made of naive CD4+ T cells from blood. The CDR3 sequence: CASSQVMKPSTF. The CDR3 DNA sequence: TGCGCCAGCAGCCAAGTCATGAAGCCCTCCACCTTC.